This entry concerns a single T cell receptor beta chain. V lost 3 bases, J lost 5 bases, and 7 bases stayed unmatched. Germline V CDR1 and CDR2: SGHRS, YFSETQ. This CDR3 comprises 15 residues. The sample belongs to a study of regulatory T cells. Primers: 52 TRBV forward and 13 TRBJ reverse. Some clones are missing from TCRdb's copy, which holds only in-frame ones; the method was immunoSEQ multiplex PCR. Found here are roughly 15,000 clones, around 90% of them singletons; the top ten hold more than 30%. Sequenced input: CD8+ T cells sorted from blood. This sequence joins TRBV5-1 and TRBJ1-4; the match to TRBD1 covers 7 bases. The clonotype comes from a person aged 18-30 years with CD3G deficiency. The CDR3 loop is CASSSGTVTNEKLFF. CDR3 sequence (DNA): TGCGCCAGCAGCTCCGGGACAGTGACAAATGAAAAACTGTTTTTT.